This TCR beta chain was sequenced during a study of T-cell reconstitution after alpha-beta-depleted transplantation in children. This clonotype was recorded many times. Molecular barcoding with unique molecular identifiers was used for the TCRbeta library. TCRdb re-analysed the PCR reads in MiXCR, keeping a single row per CDR3 protein. The sample holds roughly 220,000 distinct CDR3 sequences, about 8.8% seen once. The CDR3 length is 16 residues. Trimming took 7 bases from V and 3 from J; bases not matched to a gene: 17. Germline CDR1 is DFQATT and CDR2 is SNEGSKA (reference sequence). Sequenced material: PBMCs from the stem cell graft donor, taken from the stem cell graft. This clonotype originated in a human donor who donated a stem cell graft to a child with SCID. The chain recombines TRBV20-1 with TRBJ1-1; 7 bases are shared with TRBD1. Here the CDR3 reads CSVFLAGQPGYTEAFF. CDR3 DNA sequence: TGCAGTGTGTTTCTTGCGGGACAGCCCGGGTACACTGAAGCTTTCTTT.